This T cell receptor (beta chain) appears in the sequencing data of a study of T cells in Graves' hyperthyroidism and ophthalmopathy. Study outcomes and limitations: A 13 V-J signature model discriminated ophthalmopathy versus stable hyperthyroidism. Most thyroid clonotypes with frequency above 0.001 were detected in blood.

V was pared by 4 bases and J by 8 bases, with 14 bases between. CDR1 is ENHRY, CDR2 SYGVKD, per germline. The CDR3 loop spans 13 amino acids. The CDR3 regions of TCR beta were amplified from RNA transcripts. Researchers ran a first-round RT-PCR on the TCR CDR3 using the HTBI primer set. From the multiplex PCR reads, TCRdb called clonotypes with MiXCR, one entry per CDR3 protein. The sample yields 500,000 to 650,000 distinct CDR3 sequences, around 43% seen once. This clonotype was seen repeatedly, ten times or more. Its antigen is not identified. Pregnant or lactating patients were excluded, as were those with uncontrolled infection or other autoimmune disease. Diagnosis rested on symptoms, serum thyroxine and TRAb, thyroid ultrasound, and orbital computed tomography.

The sequencing input was peripheral blood or thyroid tissue (not recorded which). The source is an adult woman with Graves' disease, either hyperthyroidism or ophthalmopathy (not recorded which). The V call is TRBV10-3, the J call TRBJ1-2, with D tentatively TRBD1 (5 bases). The CDR3 nucleotides read TGTGCCATCAGTGTCCGGGAACAGGAAGGCTACACCTTC. Translation gives CAISVREQEGYTF.